Listed below are T cell receptor beta chains from one sample, sequenced in a study of blood T cell repertoires in COVID-19. Generated by immunoSEQ multiplex PCR, the TCRdb table keeps only in-frame clones and is missing some. The repertoire holds 64,000 or so clones, approximately 79% seen once, with nearly 10% in the top ten. The sequenced material came from peripheral blood. These receptors were taken from a human donor in a cohort sampled during active COVID-19. Each CDR3 is given with its conserved first and last residue. A D gene is named only where the DNA matches it firmly. Not all rows give a size; the values are once, few, many and, for expanded clones, a class.

v_call	clone_size	d_call	j_call	cdr3_aa	cdr3_nt
TRBV27	NA	NA	TRBJ2-2	CASSPPGRENTGELFF	TGTGCCAGCAGCCCCCCAGGCAGAGAGAACACCGGGGAGCTGTTTTTT
TRBV10-2	NA	NA	TRBJ2-1	CASSESRVGPYNEQFF	TGCGCCAGCAGTGAGTCGAGGGTAGGGCCCTACAATGAGCAGTTCTTC
TRBV5-1	NA	TRBD2	TRBJ2-5	CASSSGREGETQYF	TGCGCCAGCAGTTCTGGGAGGGAGGGAGAGACCCAGTACTTC
TRBV10-3	few	TRBD1	TRBJ1-4	CAISRGQAEKLFF	TGTGCCATCAGCCGAGGACAGGCGGAAAAACTGTTTTTT
TRBV5-1	NA	TRBD1	TRBJ1-1	CASSVGTGGPNTEAFF	TGCGCCAGCTCAGTGGGGACAGGGGGCCCCAACACTGAAGCTTTCTTT
TRBV7-2	NA	TRBD1	TRBJ1-4	CASSLTGVEKLFF	TGTGCCAGCAGCTTGACAGGGGTTGAAAAACTGTTTTTT
TRBV7-2	NA	TRBD1	TRBJ1-2	CASSFPGQGFGYTF	TGTGCCAGCAGCTTCCCGGGACAGGGGTTTGGCTACACCTTC
TRBV2	NA	NA	TRBJ1-3	CASREEGNTIYF	TGTGCCAGCAGGGAGGAAGGAAACACCATATATTTT
TRBV5-1	NA	NA	TRBJ2-2	CASSTLGALNTGELFF	TGCGCCAGCAGTACTCTGGGGGCGCTGAACACCGGGGAGCTGTTTTTT
TRBV19	few	TRBD2	TRBJ2-4	CASTRGSGSDIQYF	TGTGCCAGTACCAGGGGTAGCGGGAGTGACATTCAGTACTTC
TRBV30	NA	NA	TRBJ2-6	CAWSLGAAGANVLTF	TGTGCCTGGTCTCTGGGGGCGGCTGGGGCCAACGTCCTGACTTTC
TRBV7-8	once	TRBD2	TRBJ2-7	CASSSAPREGGYEQYF	TGTGCCAGCAGCTCAGCTCCTCGGGAGGGCGGCTACGAGCAGTACTTC
TRBV7-6	NA	NA	TRBJ1-4	CASSLLNEKLFF	TGTGCCAGCAGCTTACTTAATGAAAAACTGTTTTTT
TRBV30	once	NA	TRBJ1-1	CAWSVGGTEAFF	TGTGCCTGGAGTGTAGGCGGGACTGAAGCTTTCTTT
TRBV9	NA	NA	TRBJ1-1	CASSPNTGRNTEAFF	TGTGCCAGCAGCCCGAACACGGGGAGGAACACTGAAGCTTTCTTT
TRBV6-5	NA	NA	TRBJ2-7	CASRKEASEQYF	TGTGCCAGCAGAAAGGAAGCGAGTGAGCAGTACTTC
TRBV5-8	NA	NA	TRBJ2-3	CASKLSGRTIVDTQYF	TGTGCCAGCAAATTAAGTGGGAGAACGATTGTTGATACGCAGTATTTT
TRBV10-3	NA	NA	TRBJ2-5	CAISWGRSEEMTQYF	TGTGCCATCAGTTGGGGGCGGTCCGAAGAGATGACCCAGTACTTC
TRBV6-5	NA	NA	TRBJ2-2	CASSYSSGETGELFF	TGTGCCAGCAGTTACTCTTCGGGAGAGACCGGGGAGCTGTTTTTT
TRBV7-2	once	NA	TRBJ2-1	CASSLMAGRYEQFF	TGTGCCAGCAGCTTAATGGCGGGAAGGTATGAGCAGTTCTTC
TRBV18	NA	TRBD2	TRBJ2-7	CASSPSGTSIAPYYEQYF	TGTGCCAGCTCACCCTCCGGGACTAGCATAGCTCCCTACTACGAGCAGTACTTC
TRBV27	NA	NA	TRBJ1-2	CASSSSTAYGYTF	NA
TRBV2	NA	NA	TRBJ2-7	CASSEFLPETGFAYEQYF	TGTGCCAGCAGTGAATTTCTCCCCGAAACAGGGTTCGCCTACGAGCAGTACTTC
TRBV7-8	NA	NA	TRBJ2-5	CASSLVVTQRETQYF	TGTGCCAGCAGCTTAGTCGTGACCCAGCGAGAGACCCAGTACTTC
TRBV5-1	NA	NA	TRBJ2-5	CASSLILSGSVETQYF	TGCGCCAGCAGCTTGATTTTGAGCGGGTCGGTAGAGACCCAGTACTTC
TRBV7-2	once	NA	TRBJ2-7	CASSSRQATRASPEQYF	TGTGCCAGCAGCTCTAGACAGGCTACTAGGGCAAGCCCCGAGCAGTACTTC
TRBV19	NA	NA	TRBJ2-1	CASSTTAPGHYNEQFF	TGTGCCAGTAGTACGACAGCCCCCGGGCACTACAATGAGCAGTTCTTC
TRBV28	NA	NA	TRBJ2-7	CASSLVVRVGNEQYF	TGTGCCAGCAGTTTAGTCGTCAGGGTTGGCAACGAGCAGTACTTC
TRBV7-2	NA	NA	TRBJ2-7	CASSLGESSYEQYF	TGTGCCAGCAGCTTAGGGGAGAGCTCCTACGAGCAGTACTTC
TRBV28	NA	NA	TRBJ1-1	CASRLSTESTEAFF	TGTGCCAGCAGGCTATCGACAGAAAGCACTGAAGCTTTCTTT
TRBV24-1	NA	NA	TRBJ2-1	CATSDLQESRNNEQFF	TGTGCCACCAGTGATTTGCAGGAAAGCCGAAACAATGAGCAGTTCTTC
TRBV18	NA	TRBD2	TRBJ2-5	CASSRAGGPPETQYF	TGTGCCAGCTCCCGAGCGGGAGGGCCGCCCGAGACCCAGTACTTC
TRBV7-2	NA	TRBD1	TRBJ1-1	CASSLGPLTGWGTEAFF	TGTGCCAGCAGCTTGGGGCCCTTGACAGGGTGGGGAACTGAAGCTTTCTTT
TRBV6-4	NA	TRBD1	TRBJ2-1	CATEDGTGRNEQFF	TGTGCCACCGAGGACGGGACAGGGCGAAATGAGCAGTTCTTC
TRBV19	NA	TRBD2	TRBJ2-5	CASRETSVSQETQYF	TGTGCCAGTAGGGAGACTAGCGTCAGCCAAGAGACCCAGTACTTC
TRBV2	NA	TRBD1	TRBJ2-7	CASSTRGRGSEQYF	TGTGCCAGCTCAACCAGGGGGCGAGGCAGCGAGCAGTACTTC
TRBV7-2	NA	TRBD2	TRBJ2-2	CASSLAGTSRELFF	TGTGCCAGCAGCTTAGCCGGGACTAGTCGGGAGCTGTTTTTT
TRBV6-6	NA	TRBD2	TRBJ2-4	CASSRSGSGRSNIQYF	TGTGCCAGCAGTCGATCGGGTAGCGGGAGGAGTAACATTCAGTACTTC
TRBV24-1	NA	NA	TRBJ1-5	CATSGGGSYSNQPQHF	TGTGCCACCAGTGGTGGGGGGTCCTATAGCAATCAGCCCCAGCATTTT
TRBV5-1	once	NA	TRBJ2-3	CASSVQAGSTDTQYF	TGCGCCAGCAGCGTCCAGGCGGGAAGCACAGATACGCAGTATTTT
TRBV7-2	NA	NA	TRBJ2-1	CASSLAPGVIDEQFF	TGTGCCAGCAGCTTAGCACCAGGGGTCATAGATGAGCAGTTCTTC
TRBV10-3	few	NA	TRBJ2-5	CAISGEQGLQETQYF	TGTGCCATCAGTGGAGAACAGGGCCTACAAGAGACCCAGTACTTC
TRBV3-1/TRBV3-2	few	TRBD2	TRBJ2-3	CASSFSGSTDTQYF	TGTGCCAGCAGCTTTAGCGGGAGCACAGATACGCAGTATTTT
TRBV30	few	NA	TRBJ2-2	CAWARQANTGELFF	TGTGCCTGGGCCAGACAGGCGAACACCGGGGAGCTGTTTTTT
TRBV7-9	NA	NA	TRBJ1-5	CASSLGSSGPQHF	TGTGCCAGCAGCTTAGGCAGTTCGGGGCCCCAGCATTTT
TRBV28	NA	TRBD2	TRBJ2-7	CASVLAGGRGEQYF	TGTGCCAGCGTGTTAGCGGGAGGGAGGGGCGAGCAGTACTTC